Following are 32 T cell receptor beta chains from one sample sequenced in a study of T cells in Graves' hyperthyroidism and ophthalmopathy. Researchers amplified the TCR beta CDR3 regions from RNA transcripts. First-round RT-PCR with HTBI primers amplified the TCR CDR3 region. TCRdb used MiXCR to reprocess the multiplex PCR reads, holding one entry per CDR3 protein. Of 450,000 to 550,000 distinct CDR3 sequences listed, around 22% are singletons. The source material was blood. These receptors were obtained from a young woman with Graves' ophthalmopathy.

This chain uses TRBV20-1 with TRBJ1-1, with D unresolved. CDR3 size: 13 residues. The germline V gene encodes CDR1 DFQATT and CDR2 SNEGSKA (reference sequence). V was pared by 0 bases and J by 2 bases, with 7 bases between. CDR3 nucleotides: TGCAGTGCTAGAGATTCGGCTAACACTGAAGCTTTCTTT. Translated: CSARDSANTEAFF.

J is TRBJ2-7 and V is TRBV12-3 or TRBV12-4; D gene ambiguous. V dropped 4 bases and J dropped 2 bases, with 15 bases sitting between them. This CDR3 comprises 15 residues. The CDR3 bases are TGTGCCAGCAGTTCTCGGTTAACGTATACCTACGAGCAGTACTTC. Protein product: CASSSRLTYTYEQYF.

The rearrangement joins TRBV7-2 to TRBJ2-7; 10 nucleotides line up with TRBD2. Germline V gene lookup returns CDR1 SGHTA and CDR2 FQGNSA. This CDR3 has 14 amino acids. J lost 3 bases, V lost 4 bases, and 3 bases had no gene match. CDR3 residues: CASSCTSGDYEQYF. The CDR3 bases are TGTGCCAGCAGCTGTACTAGCGGGGACTACGAGCAGTACTTC.

The table lists this clonotype with many counts. The chain recombines TRBV5-1 with TRBJ1-1; weak D call: TRBD1 (6 bases). This CDR3 region has 14 residues. Germline assignment: CDR1 SGHRS and CDR2 YFSETQ. The V end lost 4 bases, the J end lost 3 bases, and 13 bases lay between the germline ends. The CDR3 DNA reads TGCGCCAGCAGCGCAGGACAGCACTACACTGAAGCTTTCTTT. Amino acid sequence: CASSAGQHYTEAFF.

Only a few counts were recorded for this clonotype. The chain carries TRBV7-2 and TRBJ1-3, with D hard to call. Germline CDR1 reads SGHTA; CDR2 reads FQGNSA. The V end was cut by 5 bases, the J end by 4 bases, with 15 bases between. The CDR3 runs to 15 residues. The CDR3 reads CASSPRPGSGNTIYF. CDR3 DNA: TGTGCCAGCAGCCCACGGCCCGGGTCCGGAAACACCATATATTTT.

The table lists this clonotype with many counts. The V and J genes are TRBV12-3 or TRBV12-4 and TRBJ1-5, with D possibly TRBD1 on 6 matching bases. The CDR3 contains 17 residues. V was pared by 6 bases and J by 0 bases, with 18 bases between. DNA of the CDR3: TGTGCCAGCAGCCCGGGGGGGCCCATCCTTAGCAATCAGCCCCAGCATTTT. Encoded protein: CASSPGGPILSNQPQHF.

This chain connects TRBV7-2 to TRBJ1-2; the match to TRBD1 covers 8 bases. In germline, CDR1 is SGHTA, CDR2 FQGNSA. The V and J ends lost 6 bases and 7 bases, in that order; junction bases with no gene match: 7. This CDR3 has 13 amino acids. CDR3: CASSSDRGFGYTF. The CDR3 DNA reads as TGTGCCAGCAGTTCCGACAGGGGTTTTGGCTACACCTTC.

This clonotype was seen a few times. Being one base from a much bigger clone, this may be a read error. The missing conserved phenylalanine or tryptophan at the end of this CDR3 makes a read error likely. The chain recombines TRBV7-9 with TRBJ2-5; the D is unclear. The CDR3 totals 14 residues. Looked up from germline, CDR1 is SEHNR and CDR2 is FQNEAQ (reference sequence). V was trimmed by 2 bases and J by 1 base, leaving 8 bases between them. The CDR3 bases are TGTGCCAGCAGCTTACTCGGCCCCCAAGAGACCCAGTACTCC. Protein sequence: CASSLLGPQETQYS.

This clonotype showed up many times. The rearrangement links TRBV12-3 or TRBV12-4 to TRBJ1-1; D uncertain. This CDR3 has 14 amino acids. Trimming removed 3 bases at V and 4 bases at J, with 12 bases between. The DNA for the CDR3 is TGTGCCAGCAGTTTCAGGTCGGGGATCACTGAAGCTTTCTTT. It encodes CASSFRSGITEAFF.

This clonotype was counted once. The chain recombines TRBV7-2 with TRBJ2-7, with 9 bases identical to TRBD2. The J segment lost 7 bases and the V segment lost 5 bases, leaving 9 bases of the junction unmatched. There are 14 residues in the CDR3. Germline-derived CDR1 and CDR2 are SGHTA and FQGNSA. The CDR3: CASSPGTSPREQYF. CDR3 DNA: TGTGCCAGCAGCCCCGGGACTAGCCCAAGGGAGCAGTACTTC.

There are many counts of this clonotype. CDR3 coding DNA: TGTGCCAGCAGTTACTCGGACTCTCTGTTCGGACAGGGACCTTCTAACTATGGCTACACCTTC. Translation: CASSYSDSLFGQGPSNYGYTF. V usage is TRBV6-2 or TRBV6-3 and J usage is TRBJ1-2; 8 bases agree with TRBD1. Per germline, CDR1 MNHEY and CDR2 SVGEGT. V lost 0 bases and J lost 0; bases outside the gene matches: 18. This CDR3 has 21 amino acids.

The chain joins TRBV10-3 to TRBJ2-7; 12 nucleotides match TRBD2. The V segment lost 6 bases and the J segment 1 base; nucleotides outside the gene matches: 1. The CDR3 covers 14 residues. Looked up from germline, CDR1 is ENHRY and CDR2 is SYGVKD. The CDR3 sequence: CAISGLAGSYEQYF. For the CDR3, the DNA is TGTGCCATCAGCGGACTAGCGGGATCCTACGAGCAGTACTTC.

The gene calls are TRBV4-1 and TRBJ2-7; the match to TRBD1 covers 8 bases. The CDR3 totals 14 residues. The germline V gene encodes CDR1 MGHRA and CDR2 YSYEKL. V gave up 4 bases and J gave up 8 bases; unmatched junction bases: 10. CDR3 amino acids: CASSPGTGEFKQYF. As DNA, the CDR3 is TGCGCCAGCAGCCCCGGGACAGGTGAATTCAAGCAGTACTTC.

This clonotype has only a few counts. The V call is TRBV12-3 or TRBV12-4, the J call TRBJ1-1; D gene ambiguous. V was shortened by 6 bases and J by 1 base, with 15 bases between the two germline ends. This CDR3 contains 15 residues. The CDR3 is CASSPNPAGNTEAFF. The CDR3 DNA reads TGTGCCAGCAGCCCTAACCCGGCCGGGAACACTGAAGCTTTCTTT.

Ten or more counts support this clonotype. The chain employs TRBV19 and TRBJ1-1; a possible D gene is TRBD1 (6 bases). CDR1 and CDR2 from the germline V gene are LNHDA and SQIVND (reference sequence). This CDR3 comprises 14 residues. Deletions cut 4 bases from V and 1 base from J, with 10 bases between. CDR3 amino acids: CASSRNRANTEAFF. The CDR3 DNA is TGTGCCAGTAGTAGGAACAGGGCGAACACTGAAGCTTTCTTT.

Regarding this clonotype: This may stem from a read error, because a much larger clone lies one nucleotide away. The chain employs TRBV3-1 and TRBJ1-5; D not resolved. Trimming stripped 3 bases from V and 4 bases from J, with 4 bases between. The CDR3 has 12 residues. CDR1 is LGHDT, CDR2 YNNKEL, per germline (reference sequence). CDR3 region: CASSHGNQPQHF. In nucleotides, the CDR3 is TGTGCCAGCAGCCATGGGAATCAGCCCCAGCATTTT.

The CDR3 bases are TGTGCCAGCAGCGGATCGAGTATTAACACCGGGGAGCTGTTTTTT. Its translation is CASSGSSINTGELFF. V gene TRBV5-4 combines with J gene TRBJ2-2; unclear D gene. Looked up from germline, CDR1 is SGHNT and CDR2 is YYREEE (reference sequence). The CDR3 totals 15 residues. The V gene lost 4 bases and the J gene lost 2 bases, with 12 bases spanning the gap. Variable domain in full (rest from reference TRBV5-4 and TRBJ2-2): ETGVTQSPTHLIKTRGQQVTLRCSSQSGHNTVSWYQQALGQGPQFIFQYYREEENGRGNFPPRFSGLQFPNYSSELNVNALELDDSALYLCASSGSSINTGELFFGEGSRLTVL.

In its sample, this clonotype was seen many times. The genes are TRBV7-6 and TRBJ2-5, with D perhaps TRBD1 or TRBD2 (5 bases each). The length of the CDR3 is 13 residues. Germline V gives CDR1 SGHVS, CDR2 FNYEAQ. V dropped 6 bases and J dropped 2 bases, with 10 bases sitting between them. The CDR3 loop is CASSRDPQETQYF. CDR3 sequence (DNA): TGTGCCAGCAGTCGGGACCCGCAAGAGACCCAGTACTTC. Using reference TRBV7-6 and TRBJ2-5 for the parts outside the CDR3, the full variable domain is GAGVSQSPRYKVTKRGQDVALRCDPISGHVSLYWYRQALGQGPEFLTYFNYEAQQDKSGLPNDRFSAERPEGSISTLTIQRTEQRDSAMYRCASSRDPQETQYFGPGTRLLVL.

As regards this clonotype: Because the CDR3 is missing its conserved closing phenylalanine or tryptophan, this is likely a read error. This chain connects TRBV6-9 to TRBJ1-2, with 10 bases fitting TRBD1. The CDR3 has 18 residues. Trimming cost V 0 bases and J 0 bases; bases outside gene matches: 7. Germline V gene sequence: CDR1 MNHGY, CDR2 SVAAGI. The CDR3, as DNA: TGTGCCAGCAGTTATTCCCGGGACAGGGGTGAAGCTAACTATGGCTACACCCTC. Amino acid sequence: CASSYSRDRGEANYGYTL.

Worth noting for this clonotype: A much larger clone differs from this one at a single base, so this may be a read error. The chain couples TRBV12-3 or TRBV12-4 to TRBJ1-2; 9 bases line up with TRBD1. Germline trimming cut 2 bases from V and 6 bases from J; bases unmatched to any gene: 1. This CDR3 contains 13 residues. CDR3 protein: CASSLRTGDGYTF. The CDR3 coding sequence is TGTGCCAGCAGTTTAAGGACAGGGGATGGCTACACCTTC.

This clonotype was recorded many times. The chain recombines TRBV2 with TRBJ1-1; D gene unclear. Trimming removed 7 bases from V and 3 bases from J, with 15 bases in between. Germline V gene data show CDR1 as SNHLY and CDR2 as FYNNEI. The CDR3 sequence is 14 residues long. The CDR3 DNA reads TGTGCCAGCACTAGATCGGGTACGGACACTGAAGCTTTCTTT. It specifies CASTRSGTDTEAFF.

This clonotype was observed at least ten times. The chain couples TRBV27 to TRBJ1-1; TRBD1 might be the D (6 bases). The germline gives CDR1 MNHEY, CDR2 SMNVEV (reference sequence). The CDR3 consists of 13 residues. V gave up 6 bases and J gave up 0 bases, with 8 bases separating them. CDR3 in amino acids: CASRGAMNTEAFF. The CDR3 nucleotides read TGTGCCAGCAGGGGGGCCATGAACACTGAAGCTTTCTTT.

The chain employs TRBV12-3 or TRBV12-4 and TRBJ2-2, with 9 bases identical to TRBD2. With V trimmed by 6 bases and J by 6 bases, 14 bases remained unmatched. CDR3 length: 17 residues. In nucleotides, the CDR3 is TGTGCCAGCAGCTTCGGGATAGCGGGGGCCCCCTCCGGGGAGCTGTTTTTT. It is translated as CASSFGIAGAPSGELFF.

This chain uses TRBV10-3 with TRBJ2-5, with TRBD2 matching 8 bases. This CDR3 spans 14 amino acids. The ends lost 6 bases at V and 5 bases at J; junction bases unmatched: 8. Germline V gene lookup returns CDR1 ENHRY and CDR2 SYGVKD. The CDR3 spells CAISRGGLRETQYF. Here the CDR3 DNA reads TGTGCCATCAGCCGGGGGGGCCTAAGGGAGACCCAGTACTTC.

This clonotype was counted many times. The chain couples TRBV6-5 to TRBJ1-1, with D hard to call. With 0 bases removed from V and 5 bases from J, the gap between germline ends came to 13 bases. Germline assignment: CDR1 MNHEY and CDR2 SVGAGI. CDR3 length equals 15 residues. The CDR3 bases are TGTGCCAGCAGTTACTCATCCGTGGGTGAGACTGAAGCTTTCTTT. Translation: CASSYSSVGETEAFF.

This clonotype occurred many times. V and J are TRBV5-1 and TRBJ1-1; weak D call: TRBD1 (5 bases). V lost 3 bases to trimming and J lost 0 bases, with 21 bases between them. The CDR3 extends over 18 amino acids. CDR1 and CDR2 (germline): SGHRS, YFSETQ. This CDR3 is CASSSGRSPIAMNTEAFF. The CDR3 bases are TGCGCCAGCAGCTCGGGACGAAGCCCAATCGCGATGAACACTGAAGCTTTCTTT.

This clonotype was counted ten times or more. The chain carries TRBV6-2 or TRBV6-3 and TRBJ2-5, with a weak D call TRBD1 (5 bases). This CDR3 comprises 15 residues. Trimming took 5 bases from V and 0 from J, leaving 13 bases between them. Germline V gene sequence: CDR1 MNHEY, CDR2 SVGEGT. The CDR3 region is CASSKIWGNQETQYF. The CDR3 DNA is TGTGCCAGCAGTAAAATCTGGGGCAACCAAGAGACCCAGTACTTC.

This clonotype was picked up a small number of times. The chain combines TRBV6-2 or TRBV6-3 with TRBJ2-2; 8 nucleotides match TRBD2. The germline CDR1 and CDR2 sequences are MNHEY and SVGEGT. The CDR3 has 17 amino acids. Germline trimming cut 2 bases from V and 5 bases from J; bases unmatched to any gene: 10. The CDR3 sequence: CASSYGLLAGSTGELFF. DNA for the CDR3: TGTGCCAGCAGTTACGGCCTGTTAGCGGGGTCGACCGGGGAGCTGTTTTTT.

This clonotype was detected many times. The chain uses TRBV20-1 and TRBJ2-4; 7 nucleotides line up with TRBD2. Trimming took 3 bases from V and 7 from J; bases not matched to a gene: 9. This CDR3 region has 14 residues. Germline CDR1 is DFQATT and CDR2 is SNEGSKA (reference sequence). The chain's CDR3 is CSARVRGDSNIQYF. The CDR3 DNA follows: TGCAGTGCTAGGGTTCGGGGGGACTCCAACATTCAGTACTTC.

This clonotype was seen a handful of times. The chain links TRBV7-8 to TRBJ1-1; D unresolved. This CDR3 spans 15 amino acids. Per the germline V gene, CDR1 is SGHVS and CDR2 is FQNEAQ. Trimming removed 5 bases from V and 2 bases from J, with 15 bases in between. The CDR3 nucleotides are TGTGCCAGCAGCCCCGAGGGCAGACCAAACACTGAAGCTTTCTTT. It translates to CASSPEGRPNTEAFF.

This clonotype was recorded at least ten times. The rearrangement links TRBV7-8 to TRBJ2-5; 10 nucleotides line up with TRBD2. Looked up from germline, CDR1 is SGHVS and CDR2 is FQNEAQ. V lost 3 bases, J lost 4 bases, and 5 bases stayed unmatched. The CDR3 has 15 amino acids. The CDR3 nucleotides read TGTGCCAGCAGCTTTGGACTAGCGGAAGGAGAGACCCAGTACTTC. This gives the protein CASSFGLAEGETQYF.

The genes are TRBV20-1 and TRBJ1-1, with D perhaps matching TRBD1 (6 bases). The germline V gene encodes CDR1 DFQATT and CDR2 SNEGSKA (reference sequence). V was pared by 5 bases and J by 4 bases, with 17 bases between. CDR3 length equals 14 residues. CDR3: CSAYAQGRSTEAFF. The CDR3 DNA sequence: TGCAGTGCTTACGCACAGGGTAGAAGCACTGAAGCTTTCTTT.